One and the same sample provided the 6 T cell receptor beta chains below, sequenced in a study of identical twins. TCRdb reprocessed the 5' RACE reads via MiXCR and lists one record per CDR3 protein. The sample holds approximately 300,000 distinct CDR3 sequences; 8.5% to 9.5% are singletons and the top ten take around 7.1%. The data were also submitted as part of a second study, on yellow fever vaccine responses in identical twins.

Sequencing was carried out using CD8+ T cells sorted from blood. These receptors were obtained from a woman aged 18-35 years in good health.

In its sample, this clonotype was seen many times. V and J are TRBV19 and TRBJ2-3; D not resolved. CDR1 and CDR2 from the germline V gene are LNHDA and SQIVND (reference sequence). V was pared by 3 bases and J by 3 bases, with 4 bases between. This CDR3 comprises 12 residues. The CDR3 sequence: CASSIGTDTQYF. The CDR3 nucleotides read TGTGCCAGTAGTATTGGGACAGATACGCAGTATTTT.

This clonotype has only a few counts. This chain joins TRBV7-9 and TRBJ2-1; D unresolved. Between the trimmed V and J ends, which lost 1 base and 11 bases, there was a span of 9 bases. Per germline, CDR1 SEHNR and CDR2 FQNEAQ (reference sequence). The CDR3 runs 12 residues. The CDR3 region has the DNA TGTGCCAGCAGCTTAGTAAGTGTCAAGCAGTTCTTC. Its translation is CASSLVSVKQFF. Combining the CDR3 with reference TRBV7-9 and TRBJ2-1 gives the whole variable domain DTGVSQNPRHKITKRGQNVTFRCDPISEHNRLYWYRQTLGQGPEFLTYFQNEAQLEKSRLLSDRFSAERPKGSFSTLEIQRTEQGDSAMYLCASSLVSVKQFFGPGTRLTVL.

The rearrangement links TRBV25-1 to TRBJ2-5; either TRBD1 or TRBD2 may fit D (6 bases each). Looked up from germline, CDR1 is MGHDK and CDR2 is SYGVNS. The CDR3 runs 14 residues. Deletions cut 4 bases from V and 5 bases from J, with 14 bases between. The CDR3 nucleotides read TGTGCCAGCAGTGGCCTTGGAGGGGGTGAGACCCAGTACTTC. As protein: CASSGLGGGETQYF. Full variable domain (missing parts from reference TRBV25-1 and TRBJ2-5): EADIYQTPRYLVIGTGKKITLECSQTMGHDKMYWYQQDPGMELHLIHYSYGVNSTEKGDLSSESTVSRIRTEHFPLTLESARPSHTSQYLCASSGLGGGETQYFGPGTRLLVL.

In its sample, this clonotype was seen many times. The genes are TRBV12-3 or TRBV12-4 and TRBJ2-3, with TRBD1 identical over 8 bases. This CDR3 spans 11 amino acids. V shed 5 bases, J shed 13 bases, and the junction held 5 bases outside the gene matches. In nucleotides, the CDR3 is TGTGCCAGCAGTCCAGGGGGCTATGAGTATTTT. Encoded protein: CASSPGGYEYF.

This clonotype was seen ten or more times. DNA of the CDR3: TGTGCCAGCAGTTTATCGAACAGGGTGTACACTGAAGCTTTCTTT. Its protein product is CASSLSNRVYTEAFF. The chain links TRBV27 to TRBJ1-1; tentative D call: TRBD1 (6 bases). Germline lookup yields CDR1 MNHEY and CDR2 SMNVEV (reference sequence). The germline V and J ends were trimmed by 0 bases and 3 bases, with 11 bases remaining between them. CDR3 length equals 15 residues.

The chain's CDR3 is CARGPGHIQYF. In DNA, the CDR3 is TGTGCCAGGGGCCCTGGGCACATTCAGTACTTC. This chain joins TRBV5-3 and TRBJ2-4; D is undetermined. TRBV5-3 is classed as an ORF, of uncertain function. The CDR3 runs to 11 residues. V lost 8 bases, J lost 8 bases, and 11 bases lay in between.